This passage covers 29 T cell receptor beta chains from one sample sequenced in a study of memory CD4+ T cells and cytomegalovirus serostatus. Single viable CD3+CD4+CD8-CD45RO+ cells were sorted as the memory CD4+ T cells. Libraries were prepared by immunoSEQ multiplex PCR; TCRdb keeps only in-frame clonotypes and omits some of them. The table includes around 63,000 clones, approximately 80% detected once. Sequencing was done on a sample of memory CD4+ T cells from blood. These receptors all stem from an adult in good health and CMV-seropositive.

The rearrangement uses TRBV14 and TRBJ1-2; 7 nucleotides agree with TRBD1. Germline-derived CDR1 and CDR2 are SGHDN and FVKESK. This CDR3 is 13 amino acids long. V trimming: 3 bases; J trimming: 9 bases; junction bases outside the gene matches: 7. Here the CDR3 reads CASSHDPGGSYTF. In DNA, the CDR3 is TGTGCCAGCAGCCATGATCCAGGGGGTAGCTACACCTTC.

The chain links TRBV2 to TRBJ2-1, with TRBD2 matching 10 bases. CDR3 length: 14 residues. The germline CDR1 and CDR2 sequences are SNHLY and FYNNEI. The V and J ends lost 7 bases and 5 bases, in that order; junction bases with no gene match: 5. CDR3 loop: CASKSSGGNNEQFF. CDR3 DNA: TGTGCCAGCAAGTCTAGCGGGGGAAACAATGAGCAGTTCTTC.

The CDR3 DNA follows: TGTGCCAGCAGTGATCGAGGTGTCGGCAATCAGCCCCAGCATTTT. This translates into CASSDRGVGNQPQHF. The genes are TRBV2 and TRBJ1-5; no clear D gene. V gave up 3 bases and J gave up 2 bases, with 11 bases separating them. Germline values: CDR1 SNHLY, CDR2 FYNNEI. The CDR3 totals 15 residues.

Notes on this clone: Its ends do not fully match the called genes, so a read error is possible. V and J are TRBV4-2 and TRBJ2-2; D ambiguous. This CDR3 region has 13 residues. In germline, CDR1 is LGHNA, CDR2 YNFKEQ. CDR3 coding DNA: TGTGCGAGCACGGCCCTCTTGGGGGGGGAGCTGTTTTTT. Translated, it gives CASTALLGGELFF.

This sequence joins TRBV5-6 and TRBJ1-2; D gene uncertain. The CDR3 sequence is 14 residues long. Germline V gene data show CDR1 as SGHDT and CDR2 as YYEEEE. Trimming left V 0 bases short and J 4 bases short, with 10 bases between. CDR3 residues: CASSLVSVPYGYTF. The CDR3, as DNA: TGTGCCAGCAGCTTGGTTTCGGTTCCCTATGGCTACACCTTC.

The rearrangement links TRBV28 to TRBJ1-2; TRBD1 aligns across 8 bases. Trimming cost V 6 bases and J 4 bases; bases outside gene matches: 7. The germline CDR1 and CDR2 sequences are MDHEN and SYDVKM. This CDR3 is 14 amino acids long. Here the CDR3 reads CASSRQGLVYGYTF. Here the CDR3 DNA reads TGTGCCAGCAGCCGACAGGGGCTGGTCTATGGCTACACCTTC.

This clone was counted only a few times. This chain connects TRBV30 to TRBJ1-1; 10 bases map to TRBD1. This CDR3 spans 17 amino acids. The germline CDR1 and CDR2 sequences are GTSNPN and SVGIG (reference sequence). Trimming took 4 bases from V and 2 from J; bases not matched to a gene: 13. CDR3 DNA: TGTGCCTGGAATGGGGAAAGTGGGACAGGGGTTAACACTGAAGCTTTCTTT. It translates to CAWNGESGTGVNTEAFF.

This clone was seen a few times. The chain employs TRBV30 and TRBJ1-1; D gene uncertain. Looked up from germline, CDR1 is GTSNPN and CDR2 is SVGIG (reference sequence). This CDR3 contains 11 residues. The germline V and J ends were trimmed by 0 bases and 7 bases, with 6 bases remaining between them. The CDR3 loop reads CAWSVGGEAFF. The CDR3 DNA reads TGTGCCTGGAGTGTCGGAGGTGAAGCTTTCTTT.

V is TRBV29-1 and J is TRBJ1-3, with a weak D call TRBD1 (6 bases). Germline loops: CDR1 SQVTM, CDR2 ANQGSEA. This CDR3 region has 14 residues. V was shortened by 1 base and J by 0 bases, with 7 bases between the two germline ends. CDR3 amino acids: CSVEGTDSGNTIYF. The CDR3 DNA sequence: TGCAGCGTTGAAGGGACAGACTCTGGAAACACCATATATTTT.

The genes are TRBV5-6 and TRBJ1-5; weak D call: TRBD1 (5 bases). The CDR3 runs to 15 residues. Germline V gives CDR1 SGHDT, CDR2 YYEEEE. V was pared by 1 base and J by 1 base, with 9 bases between. CDR3 nucleotide sequence: TGTGCCAGCAGCTTGTGGCCAGGGAGCAATCAGCCCCAGCATTTT. It encodes CASSLWPGSNQPQHF.

The V call is TRBV7-9, the J call TRBJ2-1; D gene ambiguous. The CDR3 contains 15 residues. Trimming left V 5 bases short and J 8 bases short, with 19 bases between. Looked up from germline, CDR1 is SEHNR and CDR2 is FQNEAQ (reference sequence). CDR3 sequence: CASSHGAGDLDEQFF. In DNA form, the CDR3 reads TGTGCCAGCAGCCACGGCGCTGGCGACCTCGATGAGCAGTTCTTC. Using reference TRBV7-9 and TRBJ2-1 for the parts outside the CDR3, the full variable domain is DTGVSQNPRHKITKRGQNVTFRCDPISEHNRLYWYRQTLGQGPEFLTYFQNEAQLEKSRLLSDRFSAERPKGSFSTLEIQRTEQGDSAMYLCASSHGAGDLDEQFFGPGTRLTVL.

This chain links TRBV5-4 with TRBJ2-3, with 9 bases matching TRBD2. The V gene end was trimmed by 0 bases and the J gene end by 6 bases; junction bases not matched to a gene: 5. The length of the CDR3 is 15 residues. CDR1 SGHNT and CDR2 YYREEE come from the germline V gene (reference sequence). CDR3 protein: CASSLGGTSLDTQYF. The DNA for the CDR3 is TGTGCCAGCAGCTTGGGCGGGACTAGCCTGGATACGCAGTATTTT.

This clone was detected once. The V and J genes are TRBV15 and TRBJ1-2; the match to TRBD1 covers 10 bases. From germline, CDR1 is LNHNV and CDR2 YYDKDF (reference sequence). The J segment lost 5 bases and the V segment lost 0 bases, leaving 3 bases of the junction unmatched. The CDR3 spans 15 residues. CDR3 in DNA: TGTGCCACCAGCAGAGATCTGGGACAGGGGTATGGCTACACCTTC. Protein: CATSRDLGQGYGYTF. Based on the CDR3 plus reference TRBV15 and TRBJ1-2, the full variable domain is DAMVIQNPRYQVTQFGKPVTLSCSQTLNHNVMYWYQQKSSQAPKLLFHYYDKDFNNEADTPDNFQSRRPNTSFCFLDIRSPGLGDTAMYLCATSRDLGQGYGYTFGSGTRLTVV.

The sample holds a few counts of this clone. This chain connects TRBV13 to TRBJ1-1; possible D gene TRBD1, 6 bases. With 5 bases removed from V and 10 bases from J, the gap between germline ends came to 17 bases. CDR1 PRHDT and CDR2 FYEKMQ come from the germline V gene (reference sequence). The CDR3 is 13 amino acids. The CDR3 region is CASSLLQGYGAFF. The CDR3 nucleotides read TGTGCCAGCAGCCTACTACAGGGCTACGGAGCTTTCTTT.

The chain joins TRBV25-1 to TRBJ2-2, with TRBD2 matching over 9 bases. CDR3 length: 15 amino acids. CDR1 is MGHDK and CDR2 is SYGVNS in the germline V gene. The V and J ends lost 6 bases and 7 bases, in that order; junction bases with no gene match: 9. This CDR3 reads CASRDSGRGVGELFF. CDR3 DNA sequence: TGTGCCAGCAGAGATAGCGGGAGAGGAGTCGGGGAGCTGTTTTTT.

This clone was detected only a few times. The rearrangement links TRBV19 to TRBJ1-5; D ambiguous. The CDR3 is made up of 16 amino acids. Trimming left V 3 bases short and J 5 bases short, with 17 bases between. CDR1 LNHDA and CDR2 SQIVND come from the germline V gene (reference sequence). This CDR3 is CASSINGREGDQPQHF. The CDR3 region has the DNA TGTGCCAGTAGTATCAACGGTCGAGAGGGCGATCAGCCCCAGCATTTT.

V is TRBV28 and J is TRBJ1-4; D possibly corresponds to TRBD1 (5 bases). Per the germline V gene, CDR1 is MDHEN and CDR2 is SYDVKM. The CDR3 is 15 residues long. V lost 5 bases and J lost 4, with 14 bases in between. CDR3 in amino acids: CASSLPGLGNEKLFF. CDR3 DNA sequence: TGTGCCAGCAGTCTACCGGGACTGGGTAATGAAAAACTGTTTTTT.

The chain uses TRBV10-1 and TRBJ2-7; D gene unclear. From germline, CDR1 is WNHNN and CDR2 SYGVQD (reference sequence). V was trimmed by 9 bases and J by 3 bases, leaving 24 bases between them. The CDR3 contains 16 residues. CDR3 sequence (DNA): TGCGCCAGAGCTCTCCCGGGCAGGTTGAGGAACTACGAGCAGTACTTC. Translated, it gives CARALPGRLRNYEQYF.

V and J are TRBV25-1 and TRBJ2-7; 11 nucleotides align to TRBD1. Germline CDR1 is MGHDK and CDR2 is SYGVNS. The ends lost 8 bases at V and 7 bases at J; junction bases unmatched: 4. The length of the CDR3 is 12 residues. DNA for the CDR3: TGTGCCAGCGGGGACAGGGGGGGAGAGCAGTACTTC. This encodes CASGDRGGEQYF.

V is TRBV6-1 and J is TRBJ1-5; the match to TRBD1 covers 10 bases. V lost 3 bases, J lost 9 bases, and 2 bases stayed unmatched. CDR1 is MNHNS and CDR2 is SASEGT in the germline V gene. This CDR3 spans 13 amino acids. In nucleotides, the CDR3 is TGTGCCAGCAGTGAGAGGGACAGGGGGCCCCAGCATTTT. Translated: CASSERDRGPQHF.

This clone was counted a single time. This chain links TRBV5-4 with TRBJ1-1; TRBD1 might be the D (5 bases). V lost 4 bases and J lost 0, with 7 bases in between. Germline V lookup: CDR1 SGHNT, CDR2 YYREEE (reference sequence). This CDR3 is built from 13 residues. The CDR3 region is CASSGGLNTEAFF. The CDR3 nucleotides are TGTGCCAGCAGCGGGGGGTTGAACACTGAAGCTTTCTTT.

Many counts were recorded for this clone. V is TRBV13 and J is TRBJ2-7, with 7 bases aligning to TRBD2. The CDR3 consists of 20 residues. Germline V gives CDR1 PRHDT, CDR2 FYEKMQ (reference sequence). Trimming took 5 bases from V and 2 from J; bases not matched to a gene: 24. CDR3 nucleotides: TGTGCCAGCAGCCAACGCTCCAGGGCTGAATCCGGGACTAACACCTACGAGCAGTACTTC. Residues: CASSQRSRAESGTNTYEQYF.

The CDR3 DNA reads as TGTGCCTGGAATAGGGCTAATTCACCCCTCCACTTT. Its protein is CAWNRANSPLHF. The J gene is TRBJ1-6, the V gene TRBV30; unclear D gene. CDR1 GTSNPN and CDR2 SVGIG come from the germline V gene (reference sequence). The germline V and J ends were trimmed by 4 bases and 6 bases, with 7 bases remaining between them. This CDR3 contains 12 residues. Drawing the rest from reference TRBV30 and TRBJ1-6, the complete variable domain is SQTIHQWPATLVQPVGSPLSLECTVEGTSNPNLYWYRQAAGRGLQLLFYSVGIGQISSEVPQNLSASRPQDRQFILSSKKLLLSDSGFYLCAWNRANSPLHFGNGTRLTVT.

J is TRBJ1-2 and V is TRBV6-6; D is unresolved. The CDR3 has 14 residues. CDR1 is MNHNY, CDR2 SVGAGI, per germline (reference sequence). Trimming removed 6 bases at V and 5 bases at J, with 16 bases between. The CDR3 DNA sequence: TGTGCCAGCAGCCGCGGCCCCAGCGTGTATGGCTACACCTTC. This encodes CASSRGPSVYGYTF.

The chain employs TRBV11-2 and TRBJ1-2, with TRBD1 identical over 7 bases. V was pared by 2 bases and J by 8 bases, with 11 bases of the junction left unmatched. Germline-derived CDR1 and CDR2 are SGHAT and FQNNGV. This CDR3 is built from 15 residues. DNA for the CDR3: TGTGCCAGCAGCTTATCTACAGGGGAGTTACGAGGCTACACCTTC. Translation: CASSLSTGELRGYTF.

The chain uses TRBV19 and TRBJ1-2; TRBD1 agrees at 10 bases. This CDR3 contains 15 residues. Germline V gene sequence: CDR1 LNHDA, CDR2 SQIVND (reference sequence). V was clipped by 1 base and J by 6 bases; unmatched bases: 5. The CDR3 nucleotides read TGTGCCAGTAGTATAGCTGGGGACAGGGGTCATGGCTACACCTTC. Its translation: CASSIAGDRGHGYTF.

V usage is TRBV7-2 and J usage is TRBJ2-5; the D gene is possibly TRBD2 (6 bases). V shed 4 bases and J shed 3 bases, with 18 bases lying between them. CDR3 length equals 16 residues. Looked up from germline, CDR1 is SGHTA and CDR2 is FQGNSA. The CDR3 loop is CASSSQVSSGKETQYF. DNA of the CDR3: TGTGCCAGCAGCTCCCAAGTTAGTAGCGGAAAAGAGACCCAGTACTTC.

This clone is a singleton in its sample. This chain uses TRBV14 with TRBJ2-1; 13 nucleotides align to TRBD2. The CDR3 spans 16 residues. CDR1 is SGHDN, CDR2 FVKESK, per germline. Trimming cost V 5 bases and J 9 bases; bases outside gene matches: 10. This chain's CDR3 is CASSERTSGRPGEQFF. The CDR3 DNA reads as TGTGCCAGCAGCGAGAGGACTAGCGGGAGACCAGGTGAGCAGTTCTTC.

The rearrangement uses TRBV7-9 and TRBJ2-1; the D gene is possibly TRBD1 (6 bases). The CDR3 runs 14 residues. Trimming shortened V by 3 bases and J by 5 bases, and 11 bases separated the two germline ends. The germline gives CDR1 SEHNR, CDR2 FQNEAQ (reference sequence). The CDR3 nucleotides read TGTGCCAGCAGCTTCCAGACAGGAAACAATGAGCAGTTCTTC. The encoded protein is CASSFQTGNNEQFF.